This T cell receptor beta chain emerged from a study of chemoradiotherapy in HPV16-positive cancers. The method was immunoSEQ multiplex PCR; TCRdb's version includes in-frame clones alone and lacks a portion of them. The table shows about 19,000 clones, with approximately 80% occurring only once. This clone appeared a few times. The material was blood, obtained from a patient who underwent chemoradiotherapy. The sequence was collected from a human donor with HPV-associated anogenital cancer.

The CDR3 region is CASSRDETYEQYF. CDR3 bases: TGTGCCAGTAGTCGGGACGAGACCTACGAGCAGTACTTC. The gene calls are TRBV19 and TRBJ2-7, with D perhaps assigned TRBD1 or TRBD2 (5 bases each). V lost 5 bases and J lost 2, with 10 bases in between. Germline-derived CDR1 and CDR2 are LNHDA and SQIVND (reference sequence). This CDR3 has 13 amino acids.